This TCR beta chain was sequenced during a study of cytomegalovirus exposure and HLA in healthy donors. This CDR3 is built from 14 residues. Germline values: CDR1 LNHDA, CDR2 SQIVND (reference sequence). V shed 6 bases, J shed 3 bases, and the junction held 7 bases outside the gene matches. A note on this clone: The antigen is undetermined.

Study-level results: Further analysis, carried out later, found HLA-associated TCR beta chains more clonally expanded than equally common other chains. Indistinguishable V segments, including TRBV6-2 and TRBV6-3, were excluded. When a later analysis was performed, an Asian-associated ancestry cluster reportedly had fewer N-insertions than the approximately 600-donor mean.

Researchers ran the PCR with 60 Vbeta and 13 Jbeta primers. In the authors' methods: A later analysis tallied approximately 80 million unique TCR beta chains, 8.5 million to 11 million of them shared. Only in-frame clones appear in the TCRdb table, and some are missing; sequencing was by immunoSEQ multiplex PCR. That table supplies the V and J calls and clone size; D and trimming were determined from the DNA. The sample lists some 120,000 clones; roughly 71% were seen once. The chain is built from TRBV19 and TRBJ2-7, with 8 bases lining up with TRBD2. The clonotype was recovered from a woman aged 40 to 50 in good health and CMV-seropositive. Sequenced input: PBMCs. The CDR3 sequence: CASSPGLGHYEQYF. CDR3 sequence (DNA): TGTGCCAGTAGCCCGGGACTAGGGCACTACGAGCAGTACTTC. The full variable domain, with the rest looked up from reference TRBV19 and TRBJ2-7, is DGGITQSPKYLFRKEGQNVTLSCEQNLNHDAMYWYRQDPGQGLRLIYYSQIVNDFQKGDIAEGYSVSREKKESFPLTVTSAQKNPTAFYLCASSPGLGHYEQYFGPGTRLTVT.